The clone carrying this TCR beta chain was seen at least ten times. What it recognizes is unknown. Arm-PCR of CDR3 regions and iRepertoire HTBI primers were used to build TCR beta libraries. TCRdb re-analysed the multiplex PCR reads in MiXCR, keeping a single row per CDR3 protein. The sample consists of about 560,000 distinct CDR3 sequences, 15% to 20% of them appearing once. This entry belongs to a study of regulatory T cells in long-lasting Graves disease. Findings and limits, study-wide: More public clonotypes were shared by persistent patients (around 3,000) than by new patients (around 990).

Germline CDR1 is MGHRA and CDR2 is YSYEKL. This CDR3 contains 14 residues. V was trimmed by 4 bases and J by 1 base, leaving 11 bases between them. Regarding time point: newly diagnosed GD, antithyroid drugs for less than 3 months. The TCR library was prepared using RNA isolated from PBMCs. Another study also made use of these data, one on T cells in Graves' hyperthyroidism and ophthalmopathy. That source notes: On the basis of clinical symptoms, serum thyroxine and TRAb, thyroid ultrasound and orbital computed tomography, diagnoses were made. During a first-round RT-PCR of the TCR CDR3, the HTBI primer set was used. The authors' 13 V-J model separated ophthalmopathy from stable hyperthyroidism.

This sequence was found in a man between 18 and 35 years old with Graves disease. This chain connects TRBV4-1 to TRBJ2-7; D possibly corresponds to TRBD1 (6 bases). The source material was peripheral blood mononuclear cells (PBMCs), sampled at new diagnosis, from a patient treated with antithyroid drugs. CDR3 sequence reads: CASSPFGQSYEQYF. CDR3 DNA sequence: TGCGCCAGCAGCCCCTTCGGACAGTCCTACGAGCAGTACTTC.